Below, one T cell receptor (beta chain) is given with its context. Its antigen remains unknown. The germline gives CDR1 LNHDA, CDR2 SQIVND (reference sequence). The CDR3 spans 13 residues. Trimming took off 4 bases at V and 3 bases at J, with 10 bases between the two ends. The data were taken from a study of CD8 T cells in Susac syndrome. The study's findings and limits: The CD4+ T cell repertoire of patients with Susac syndrome showed no detectable clonal expansion.

FACS was used to enrich TEMRA cells, whereas the CD8+ and CD4+ T cells were obtained by negative isolation. The RNA, 0.5 to 1 ug, was put through reverse transcription using random hexamers. MiXCR was run by TCRdb on the immunoSEQ multiplex PCR reads, yielding one entry per CDR3 protein. The data hold some 160,000 distinct CDR3 sequences, with approximately 94% observed a single time. The TCR comes from a human donor with Susac syndrome. V usage is TRBV19 and J usage is TRBJ2-7; D gene uncertain. Sequences were obtained from CD4+ T cells from PBMCs. The DNA for the CDR3 is TGTGCCAGTAGTACAGGAACCCACTACGAGCAGTACTTC. Residues: CASSTGTHYEQYF.